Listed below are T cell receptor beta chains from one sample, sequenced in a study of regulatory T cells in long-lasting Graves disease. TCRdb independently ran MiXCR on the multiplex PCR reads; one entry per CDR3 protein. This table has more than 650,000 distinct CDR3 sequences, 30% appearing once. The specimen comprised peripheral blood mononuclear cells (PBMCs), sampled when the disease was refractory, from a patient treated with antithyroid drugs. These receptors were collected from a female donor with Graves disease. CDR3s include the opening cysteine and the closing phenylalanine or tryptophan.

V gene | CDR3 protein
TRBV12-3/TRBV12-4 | CASSLGAGVKTQYF
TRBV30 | CAWSENTGFYGYTF
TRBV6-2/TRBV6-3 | CASSDLGQGYEQYF
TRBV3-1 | CASSQDKVTGNEKLFF
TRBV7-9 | CASSLARLGDEQYF
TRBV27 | CASSPPTGGYTGELFF
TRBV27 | CASSGRQDPQETQYF
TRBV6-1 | CASSGLGGLVSYEQYF
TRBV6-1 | CASRFAESNEKLFF
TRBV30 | CACQTGSGGYTF
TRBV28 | CASSLYWVSQYSNQPQHF
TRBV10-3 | CAISDQGTYEQYF
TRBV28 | CASSSPGRKNTEAFF
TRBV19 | CASSLTGKAFF
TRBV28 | CASRSVLDKLLF
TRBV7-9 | CASSAATSGRANEQFF
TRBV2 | CASSQDRAGRAGETQYF
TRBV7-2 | CASSMQAGTGEETQYF
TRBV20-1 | CSASGNQETQYF
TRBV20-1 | CSARPGQGTRDDTGELFF
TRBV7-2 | CASSPTRGPGNTIYF
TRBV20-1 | CSAPIQGSSYNSPLHF
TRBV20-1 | CSAPLQQGIYGYTF
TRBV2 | CASSSTLNRGLNYGYTF
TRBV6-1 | CASRRQGLNTEAFF
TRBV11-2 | CASSPLEASGSYSPPGANVLTF
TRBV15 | CATSRDSGSYNEQFF
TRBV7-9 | CASSLRTVSSGNTIYF
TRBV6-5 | CASSFHRGTAQTGGQPQHF
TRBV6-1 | CASSPLTGGVGGSKNEQYF
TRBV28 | CASREQGYDQPQHF
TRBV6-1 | CASSSRTVGVNGEAFF
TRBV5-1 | CASSRDRTNEKLFF
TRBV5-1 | CASSPDNGGGNTIYF
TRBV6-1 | CASSDSRLASNEQYF
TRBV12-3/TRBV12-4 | CASVITVNTEAFF
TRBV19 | CATQQAGNQPQHF
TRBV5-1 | CASTTDRPNYGYTF
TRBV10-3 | CAISGLEGSYEQYF
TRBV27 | CASSIRGTANYGYTF
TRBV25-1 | CASSERPPPQYNEQFF
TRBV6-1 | CASTTGSGEQYF
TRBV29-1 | CSVESGGPGEQYF
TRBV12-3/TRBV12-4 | CASSDGQGVTEAFF
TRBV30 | CAWSINYGYTF
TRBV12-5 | CASGFNGLGSHYEQYF
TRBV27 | CASNNGTVGIQYF
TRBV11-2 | CASSLVWRAYEQYF
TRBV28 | CASSSLAVYGYTF
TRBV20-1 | CSAGGQGAVMAKNIQYF
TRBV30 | CAWSTGDTQYF
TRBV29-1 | CSVAVAGGPAEQFF
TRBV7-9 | CASSSYMISGANVLTF
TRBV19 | CASTRARTGVAEAFF
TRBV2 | CASSPRGWSNQPQHF
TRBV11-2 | CASSLVRHGLAGAYQYF
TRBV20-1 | CSAKTGGSSYGYTF